The subject of this entry is one TCR beta chain. The antigen is unknown. Likely shared infections and vaccines: all three twin pairs were reared together. This CDR3 has 17 amino acids. Trimming cost V 5 bases and J 8 bases, with 25 bases left between them. Germline CDR1 is MNHEY and CDR2 is SVGEGT. This sample is part of a study of identical twins' blood T cells. Study results and limitations: Out-of-frame TCRbeta clonotypes reportedly had markedly more similar V usage in twins than unrelated donors. Shared CDR3 clonotype counts between two donors mainly tracked the product of their cloneset sizes, twins included.

TCRdb re-derived calls from the 5' RACE reads in MiXCR, one entry per CDR3 protein. This sample has 300,000 to 450,000 distinct CDR3 sequences, with over 25% found just once. J is TRBJ2-1 and V is TRBV6-2 or TRBV6-3; D is possibly TRBD2 (7 bases). The sequenced sample was PBMCs. This receptor was taken from a woman aged 18 to 55 in good health. The CDR3 DNA reads as TGTGCCAGCAGTGGCCAGGGCAGGGGCGGGAGATTCGATGAGCAGTTCTTC. Translated: CASSGQGRGGRFDEQFF.